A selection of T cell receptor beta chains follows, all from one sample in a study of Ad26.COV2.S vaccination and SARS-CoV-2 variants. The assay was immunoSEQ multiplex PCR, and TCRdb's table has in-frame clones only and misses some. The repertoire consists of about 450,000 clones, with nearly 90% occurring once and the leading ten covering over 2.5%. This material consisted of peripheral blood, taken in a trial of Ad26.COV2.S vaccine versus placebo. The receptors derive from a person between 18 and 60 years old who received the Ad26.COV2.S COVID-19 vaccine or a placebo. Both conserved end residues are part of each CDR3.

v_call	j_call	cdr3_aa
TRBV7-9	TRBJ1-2	CASSLDVRTRYGYTF
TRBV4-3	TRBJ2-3	CASSQDLQGRDTQYF
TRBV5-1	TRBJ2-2	CASSQGLPLNTGELFF
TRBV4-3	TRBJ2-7	CASSQLTGTVVYEQYF
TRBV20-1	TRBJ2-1	CSASISSAGNEQFF
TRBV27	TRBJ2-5	CASSLYRGFQETQYF
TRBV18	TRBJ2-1	CASSPAAVHEQFF
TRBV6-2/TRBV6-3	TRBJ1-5	CASSQDGRWQPQHF
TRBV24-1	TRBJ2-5	CATSDPKLQETQYF
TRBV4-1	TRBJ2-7	CASSQPRTKFTPYEQYF
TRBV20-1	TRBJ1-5	CSASSGSNQPQHF
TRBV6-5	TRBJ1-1	CASRNRGRTEAFF
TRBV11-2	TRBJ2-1	CASSSLGSSVFDEQFF
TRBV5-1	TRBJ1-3	CASSSQGVLGNTIYF
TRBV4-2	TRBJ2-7	CASSQGREYEQYF
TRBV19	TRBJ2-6	CATRSSGANVLTF
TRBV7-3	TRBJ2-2	CASSLTRRVDGELFF
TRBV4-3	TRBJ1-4	CASSQDLEEKLFF
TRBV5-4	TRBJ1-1	CASSTGRRGDTEAFF
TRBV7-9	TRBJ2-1	CASSPKTGRSSYNEQFF
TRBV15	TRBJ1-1	CATSRVGRTEAFF
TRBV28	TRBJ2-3	CASSLGLAWDTQYF
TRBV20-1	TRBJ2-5	CSARDRVGQYF
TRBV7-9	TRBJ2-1	CASSPRRAGGYNEQFF
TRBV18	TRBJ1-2	CASSPDSAYGYTF
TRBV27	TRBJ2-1	CASRGGAGWKSSYNEQFF
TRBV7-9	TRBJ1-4	CASSLVPGQNEKLFF
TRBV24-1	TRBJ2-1	CATSAAAATNEQFF
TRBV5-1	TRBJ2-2	CASNRRGDGELFF
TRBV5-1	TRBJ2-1	CASSYQGLRVNEQFF
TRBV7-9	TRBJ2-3	CASSLPFRTSGKNTQYF
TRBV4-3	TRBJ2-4	CASSPGPNLAKNIQYF
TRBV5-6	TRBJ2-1	CASSLAPEYNEQFF
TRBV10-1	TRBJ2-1	CATHPAPSYNEQFF
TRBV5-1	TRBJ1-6	CASRPGQGFYNSPLHF
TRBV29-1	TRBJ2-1	CSAWLAVYNEQFF
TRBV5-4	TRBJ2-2	CASTPGAATGELFF
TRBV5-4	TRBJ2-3	CASSLVQGGADTQYF
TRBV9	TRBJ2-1	CASSLFSDEQFF
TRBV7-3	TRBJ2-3	CASSQGWNSRTDTQYF
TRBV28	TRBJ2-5	CASLWTGDEETQYF
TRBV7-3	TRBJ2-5	CASSLTGNQETQYF
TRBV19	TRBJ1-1	CASSTAGTQAFF
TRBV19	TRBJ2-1	CASSLNLGVQFF
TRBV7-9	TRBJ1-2	CASSLVDHGYTF
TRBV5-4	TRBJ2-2	CASSPLTGPIRDTGELFF
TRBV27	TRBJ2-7	CASSPSGGAGLSYEQYF
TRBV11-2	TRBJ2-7	CASSPVRGGYEQYF
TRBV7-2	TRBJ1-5	CASSLRRLNQPQHF
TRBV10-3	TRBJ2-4	CAISEARDGSLYF
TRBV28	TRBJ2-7	CASRPPPGTATYEQYF
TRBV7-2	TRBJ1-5	CASRPTGGPNQPQHF
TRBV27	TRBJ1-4	CASSTPGRINEKLFF
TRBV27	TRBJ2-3	CASSLRSGVWKDTQYF
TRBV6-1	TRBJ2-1	CASSETWRRGYNEQFF
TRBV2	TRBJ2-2	CASTRVTATGELFF
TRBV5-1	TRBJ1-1	CASTRSNLGENTEAFF
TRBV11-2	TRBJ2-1	CASSSLGGIEFF